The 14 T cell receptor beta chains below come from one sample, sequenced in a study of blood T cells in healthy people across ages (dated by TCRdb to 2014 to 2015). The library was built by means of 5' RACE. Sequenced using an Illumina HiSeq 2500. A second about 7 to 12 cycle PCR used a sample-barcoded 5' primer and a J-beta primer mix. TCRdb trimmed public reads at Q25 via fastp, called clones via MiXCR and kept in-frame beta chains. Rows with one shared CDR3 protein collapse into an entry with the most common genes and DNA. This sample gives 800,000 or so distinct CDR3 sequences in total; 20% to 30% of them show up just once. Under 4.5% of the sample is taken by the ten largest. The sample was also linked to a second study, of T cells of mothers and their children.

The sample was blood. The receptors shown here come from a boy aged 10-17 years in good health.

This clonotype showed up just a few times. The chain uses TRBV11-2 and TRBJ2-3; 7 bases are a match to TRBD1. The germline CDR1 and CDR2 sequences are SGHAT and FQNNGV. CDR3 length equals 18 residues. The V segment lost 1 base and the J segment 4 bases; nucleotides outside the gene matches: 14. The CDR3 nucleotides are TGTGCCAGCAGCTTAGGCGTCACAAAAGGGGGCGAGTCAGATACGCAGTATTTT. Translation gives CASSLGVTKGGESDTQYF.

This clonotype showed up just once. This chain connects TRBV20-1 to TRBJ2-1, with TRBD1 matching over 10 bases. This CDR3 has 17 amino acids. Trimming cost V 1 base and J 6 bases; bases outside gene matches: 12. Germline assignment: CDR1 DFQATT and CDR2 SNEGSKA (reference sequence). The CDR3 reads CSARGQGAHYSGNEQFF. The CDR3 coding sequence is TGCAGTGCTAGAGGACAGGGGGCCCACTACTCGGGCAATGAGCAGTTCTTC.

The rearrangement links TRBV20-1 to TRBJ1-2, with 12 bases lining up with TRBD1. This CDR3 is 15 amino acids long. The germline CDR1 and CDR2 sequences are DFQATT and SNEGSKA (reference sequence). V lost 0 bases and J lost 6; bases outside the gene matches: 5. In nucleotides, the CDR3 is TGCAGTGCTAGAGACCGGGACAGGGGGCTTCATGGCTACACCTTC. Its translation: CSARDRDRGLHGYTF.

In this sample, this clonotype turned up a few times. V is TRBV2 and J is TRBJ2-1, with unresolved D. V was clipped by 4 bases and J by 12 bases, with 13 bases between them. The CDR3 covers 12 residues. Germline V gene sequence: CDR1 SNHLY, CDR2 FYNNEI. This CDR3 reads CASSVLNKGQFF. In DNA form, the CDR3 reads TGTGCCAGCAGTGTTCTCAACAAAGGGCAGTTCTTC. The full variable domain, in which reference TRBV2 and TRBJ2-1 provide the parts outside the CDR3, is EPEVTQTPSHQVTQMGQEVILRCVPISNHLYFYWYRQILGQKVEFLVSFYNNEISEKSEIFDDQFSVERPDGSNFTLKIRSTKLEDSAMYFCASSVLNKGQFFGPGTRLTVL.

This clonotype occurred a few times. CDR3 in amino acids: CASSYWDSSETQYF. The CDR3 DNA follows: TGTGCCAGCAGCTACTGGGACAGTTCAGAGACCCAGTACTTC. The chain is built from TRBV11-2 and TRBJ2-5; TRBD1 agrees at 7 bases. Germline V lookup: CDR1 SGHAT, CDR2 FQNNGV. The V and J ends lost 4 bases and 4 bases, in that order; junction bases with no gene match: 6. This CDR3 contains 14 residues.

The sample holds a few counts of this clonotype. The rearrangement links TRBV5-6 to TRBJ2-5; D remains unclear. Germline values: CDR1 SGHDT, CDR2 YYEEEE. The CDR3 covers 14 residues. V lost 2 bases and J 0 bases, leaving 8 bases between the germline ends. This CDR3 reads CASSFFSHQETQYF. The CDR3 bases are TGTGCCAGCAGCTTTTTTTCGCACCAAGAGACCCAGTACTTC.

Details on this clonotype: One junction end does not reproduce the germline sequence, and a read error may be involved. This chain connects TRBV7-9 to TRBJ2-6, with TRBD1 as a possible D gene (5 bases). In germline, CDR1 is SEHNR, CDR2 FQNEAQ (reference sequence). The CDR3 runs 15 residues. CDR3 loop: CASSSLNSGANVPTF. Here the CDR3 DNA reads TGTGCCAGCAGCTCTCTGAACTCTGGGGCCAACGTCCCGACTTTC.

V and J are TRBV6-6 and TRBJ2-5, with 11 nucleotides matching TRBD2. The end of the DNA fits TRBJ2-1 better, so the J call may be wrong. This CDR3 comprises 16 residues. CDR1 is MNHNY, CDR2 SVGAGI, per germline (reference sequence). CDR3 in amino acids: CASSYSLAGGPNEQFF. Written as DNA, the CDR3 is TGTGCCAGCAGTTACTCATTAGCGGGGGGGCCCAATGAGCAGTTCTTC.

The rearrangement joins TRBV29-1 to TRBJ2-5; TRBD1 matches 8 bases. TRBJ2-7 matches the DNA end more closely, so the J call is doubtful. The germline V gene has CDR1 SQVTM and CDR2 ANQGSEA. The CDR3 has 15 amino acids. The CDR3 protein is CSVDTGQDEPYEQYF. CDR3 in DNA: TGCAGCGTGGATACGGGACAGGATGAACCCTACGAGCAGTACTTC.

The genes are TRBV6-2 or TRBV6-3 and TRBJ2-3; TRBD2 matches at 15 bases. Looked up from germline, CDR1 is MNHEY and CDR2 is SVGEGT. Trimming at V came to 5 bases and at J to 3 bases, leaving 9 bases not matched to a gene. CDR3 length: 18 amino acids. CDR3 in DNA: TGTGCCAGCAGTCCCCGGACTAGCGGGGGGGCCTGGACAGATACGCAGTATTTT. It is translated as CASSPRTSGGAWTDTQYF.

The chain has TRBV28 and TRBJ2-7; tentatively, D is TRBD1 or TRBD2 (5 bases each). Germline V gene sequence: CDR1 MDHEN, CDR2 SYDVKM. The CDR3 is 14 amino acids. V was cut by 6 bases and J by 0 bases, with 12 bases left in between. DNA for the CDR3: TGTGCCAGCAGGGGGGACCTACTCTCCTACGAGCAGTACTTC. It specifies CASRGDLLSYEQYF.

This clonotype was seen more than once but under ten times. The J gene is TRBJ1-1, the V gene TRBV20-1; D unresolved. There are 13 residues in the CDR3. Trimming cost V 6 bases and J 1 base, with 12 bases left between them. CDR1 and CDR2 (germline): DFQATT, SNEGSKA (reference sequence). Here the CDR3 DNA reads TGCAGTGCCACGGCGGCCTCGAACACTGAAGCTTTCTTT. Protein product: CSATAASNTEAFF.

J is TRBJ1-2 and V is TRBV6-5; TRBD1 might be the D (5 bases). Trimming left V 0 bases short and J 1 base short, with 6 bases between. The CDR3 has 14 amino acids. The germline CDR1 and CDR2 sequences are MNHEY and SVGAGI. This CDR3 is CASSYSQGNYGYTF. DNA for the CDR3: TGTGCCAGCAGTTACTCTCAGGGTAACTATGGCTACACCTTC.

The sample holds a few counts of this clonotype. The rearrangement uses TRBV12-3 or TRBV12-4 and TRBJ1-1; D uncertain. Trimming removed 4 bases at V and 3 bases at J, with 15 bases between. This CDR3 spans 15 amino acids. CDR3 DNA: TGTGCCAGCAGTTCGAGGACGGTCCTGGACACTGAAGCTTTCTTT. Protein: CASSSRTVLDTEAFF.